This record concerns one TCR beta chain sequence. These data belong to a study of cytomegalovirus exposure and HLA in healthy donors. The data were produced by immunoSEQ multiplex PCR, yet TCRdb's version contains in-frame clones alone and is incomplete. The sample has under 300,000 clones, approximately 83% seen once. Germline CDR1 and CDR2: SGHRS and YFSETQ. The V and J ends lost 3 bases and 2 bases respectively, with 15 bases between them. The CDR3 length is 15 residues. The sequence came from a woman aged 18-30 years in good health and CMV-seronegative. What was sequenced was PBMCs. The chain carries TRBV5-1 and TRBJ2-7, with D possibly being TRBD2 (6 bases). In DNA, the CDR3 is TGCGCCAGCAGCTGGGACGTGGGACTTGCCTACGAGCAGTACTTC. This translates into CASSWDVGLAYEQYF.